This TCR beta chain is drawn from a study of cytomegalovirus exposure and HLA in healthy donors. Findings and caveats of the study: The authors confirmed in vitro that three CMV-associated chains were specific for CMV antigens.

As regards this clone: The antigen is unknown.

60 Vbeta and 13 Jbeta primers were used in PCR. Assay used: immunoSEQ multiplex PCR; TCRdb lists only in-frame clones, some missing. The table records some 200,000 clones, around nine tenths of them present only once. CDR3 length: 14 residues. V was cut by 0 bases and J by 1 base, with 7 bases left in between. Germline values: CDR1 SGHRS, CDR2 YFSETQ. These donors counted as nominally healthy when sampled, but unrecorded immune exposures were likely. The sequencing sample was made of PBMCs. The genes are TRBV5-1 and TRBJ1-1; D gene unclear. The receptor's source is a woman aged 18-29 years in good health and CMV-seronegative. CDR3 protein: CASSLGISNTEAFF. The DNA of the CDR3 is TGCGCCAGCAGCTTGGGTATTTCGAACACTGAAGCTTTCTTT.